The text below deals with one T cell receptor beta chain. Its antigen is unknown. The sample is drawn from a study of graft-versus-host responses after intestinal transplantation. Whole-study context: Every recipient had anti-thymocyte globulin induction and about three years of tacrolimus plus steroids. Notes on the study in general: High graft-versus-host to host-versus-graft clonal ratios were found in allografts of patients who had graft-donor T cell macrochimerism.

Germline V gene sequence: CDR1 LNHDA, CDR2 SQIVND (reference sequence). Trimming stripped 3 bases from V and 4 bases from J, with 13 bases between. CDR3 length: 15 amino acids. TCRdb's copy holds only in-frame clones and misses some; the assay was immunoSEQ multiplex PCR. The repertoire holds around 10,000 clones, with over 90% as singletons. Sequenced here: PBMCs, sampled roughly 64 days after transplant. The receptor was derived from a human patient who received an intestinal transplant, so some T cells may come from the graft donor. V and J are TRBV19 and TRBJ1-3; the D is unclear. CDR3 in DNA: TGTGCCAGTAGTATTTCTCAGCTAACCGGAAACACCATATATTTT. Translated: CASSISQLTGNTIYF.